This T cell receptor (beta chain) derives from a study of T cells expressing NK-cell markers. On the study more broadly: The TCR beta repertoires were obtained from sorted CD3+CD56+NKG2C+, CD3+CD56+NKG2C- and CD3+CD56-NKG2C+ T cells.

Researchers built TCR beta cDNA using 5'RACE template switching with UMIs. Following a re-call of the 5' RACE reads, TCRdb has one entry per CDR3 protein and lacks DNA. The sample spans about 370,000 distinct CDR3 sequences; the ten largest clones claim about 10%. A remark on this clonotype: What it recognizes is unknown.

The CDR3 loop spans 13 amino acids. Study-level results: A handful of donors showed these clonotypes also leading the CD3+CD56-NKG2C+ fraction. CD8+ T cells in roughly six donors included dominant NKG2C+ clonotypes at 1.0-7.0%.

Sequenced: blood T cells: a sorted CD56 or NKG2C T cell subset, CD4+ or CD8+ T cells, or bulk PBMC T cells (not recorded which). The source is a woman in her forties or fifties in good health. The chain recombines TRBV12-3 or TRBV12-4 with TRBJ1-4; without DNA, the TCRdb call of TRBD1 cannot be checked. The CDR3 is CASRAPSIEKLFF.